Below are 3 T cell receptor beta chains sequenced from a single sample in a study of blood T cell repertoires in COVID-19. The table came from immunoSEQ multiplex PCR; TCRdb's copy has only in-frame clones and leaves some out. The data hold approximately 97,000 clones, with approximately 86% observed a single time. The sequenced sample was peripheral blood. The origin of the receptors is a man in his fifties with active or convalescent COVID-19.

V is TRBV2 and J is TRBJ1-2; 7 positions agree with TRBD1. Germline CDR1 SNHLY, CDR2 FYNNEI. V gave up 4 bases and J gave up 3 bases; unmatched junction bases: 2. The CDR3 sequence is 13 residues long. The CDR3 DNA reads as TGTGCCAGCAGTGGACAGGGAGACTATGGCTACACCTTC. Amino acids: CASSGQGDYGYTF. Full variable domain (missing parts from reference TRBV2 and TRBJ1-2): EPEVTQTPSHQVTQMGQEVILRCVPISNHLYFYWYRQILGQKVEFLVSFYNNEISEKSEIFDDQFSVERPDGSNFTLKIRSTKLEDSAMYFCASSGQGDYGYTFGSGTRLTVV.

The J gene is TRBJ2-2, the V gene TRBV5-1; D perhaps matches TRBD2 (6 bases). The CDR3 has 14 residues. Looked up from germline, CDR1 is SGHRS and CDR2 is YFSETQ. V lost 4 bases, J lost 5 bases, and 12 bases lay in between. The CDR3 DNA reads TGCGCCAGCAGCCTCACGGGGGATACCGGGGAGCTGTTTTTT. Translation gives CASSLTGDTGELFF.

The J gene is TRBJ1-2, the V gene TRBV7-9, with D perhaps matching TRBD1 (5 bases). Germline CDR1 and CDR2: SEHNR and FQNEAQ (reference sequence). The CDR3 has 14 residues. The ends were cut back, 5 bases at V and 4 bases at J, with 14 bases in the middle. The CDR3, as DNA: TGTGCCAGCAGCCCCCCCGGCCAGGGCTATGGCTACACCTTC. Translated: CASSPPGQGYGYTF.